This T cell receptor (beta chain) was documented in a study of cytomegalovirus exposure and HLA in healthy donors. The CDR3 is 15 residues long. CDR1 and CDR2 (germline): SEHNR, FQNEAQ (reference sequence). V lost 5 bases, J lost 0 bases, and 13 bases lay in between. The primer mix had 60 Vbeta and 13 Jbeta primers. Per the original data handling: Unique TCR beta chains numbered about 72 million in a later analysis, with around 10 million shared. The assay was immunoSEQ multiplex PCR, and TCRdb's table has in-frame clones only and misses some. V and J calls and clone size are as listed in that table; D and trimming were resolved from the DNA. The sample yields 210,000 or so clones, 76% seen once.

This chain uses TRBV7-9 with TRBJ1-2; possible D gene TRBD1, 5 bases. The specimen sequenced was PBMCs. The sequence derives from a man between 18 and 29 years old in good health and CMV-seronegative. The CDR3 region is CASSQGAGTNYGYTF. In DNA form, the CDR3 reads TGTGCCAGCAGCCAAGGGGCAGGGACTAACTATGGCTACACCTTC.